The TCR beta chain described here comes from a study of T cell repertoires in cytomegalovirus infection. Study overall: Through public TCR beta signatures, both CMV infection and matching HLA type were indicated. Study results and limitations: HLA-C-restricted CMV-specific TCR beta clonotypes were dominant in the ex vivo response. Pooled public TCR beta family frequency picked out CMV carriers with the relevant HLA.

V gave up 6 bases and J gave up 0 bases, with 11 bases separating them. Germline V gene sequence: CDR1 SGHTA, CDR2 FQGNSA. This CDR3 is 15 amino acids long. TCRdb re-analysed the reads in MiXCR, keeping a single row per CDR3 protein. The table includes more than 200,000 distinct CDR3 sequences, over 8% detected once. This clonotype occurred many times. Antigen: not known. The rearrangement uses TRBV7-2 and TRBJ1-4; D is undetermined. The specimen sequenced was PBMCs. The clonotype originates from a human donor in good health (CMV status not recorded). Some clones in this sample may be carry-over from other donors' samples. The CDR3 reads CASSLNPATNEKLFF. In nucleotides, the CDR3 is TGTGCCAGCAGTTTAAACCCTGCAACTAATGAAAAACTGTTTTTT.